This TCR beta chain was retrieved from a study of shared clonotypes between healthy human individuals. CD4+ cells were split into CD45RA+ naive and CD45RA-negative memory subsets. Findings and limits, study-wide: On the whole, naive subsets had larger estimated richness than memory subsets had.

Note on this clone: Its antigen is not known. Different DNA sequences within this sample yield the same CDR3.

Germline CDR1 ENHRY, CDR2 SYGVKD. Trimming removed 2 bases at V and 2 bases at J, with 9 bases between. There are 14 residues in the CDR3. Some clones are missing from TCRdb's copy, which holds only in-frame ones; the method was immunoSEQ multiplex PCR. This sample has approximately 940,000 clones, with roughly 72% found just once. This chain links TRBV10-3 with TRBJ2-5, with D maybe TRBD1 (6 bases). This clonotype was sampled from a man between 18 and 29 years old in good health. Material for sequencing was memory CD4+ T cells sorted from blood. Subset noted: CD45RA-negative fraction. This chain's CDR3 is CAISELGGQETQYF. CDR3 bases: TGTGCCATCAGTGAGCTAGGGGGACAAGAGACCCAGTACTTC.